This T cell receptor (beta chain) was sequenced during a study of cytomegalovirus exposure and HLA in healthy donors. General study findings and limits: On later analysis, the bulk of CMV-associated TCR beta chains appeared to be HLA-restricted.

Between the trimmed V and J ends, which lost 3 bases and 3 bases, there was a span of 11 bases. The CDR3 is made up of 15 amino acids. Germline V lookup: CDR1 MGHRA, CDR2 YSYEKL. The study ran its PCR with 60 Vbeta and 13 Jbeta primers. TCRdb keeps only in-frame clones here, not all; method: immunoSEQ multiplex PCR. The repertoire has about 210,000 clones, about 81% of them found once; the top ten carry nearly 6%. Details on this clone: No antigen is known for it.

The sequencing sample was made of PBMCs. This receptor was identified in a man in his forties in good health and CMV-seropositive. V is TRBV4-1 and J is TRBJ2-2, with D uncertain. CDR3 in DNA: TGCGCCAGCAGCCAGGGCCAGGCGCACACCGGGGAGCTGTTTTTT. It specifies CASSQGQAHTGELFF.